This T cell receptor beta chain came from a study of CD8 T cells in Susac syndrome. Details on this clonotype: Relative to the germline gene, one junction end is altered; a read error may explain this.

The authors reverse transcribed roughly 0.5 to 1 ug RNA with random hexamers. Amplification of TCR beta CDR3 across 54 Vbeta and 13 Jbeta was performed with immunoSEQ multiplex PCR. TCRdb processed the immunoSEQ multiplex PCR reads anew with MiXCR; each CDR3 protein has one entry. The sample lists under 350,000 distinct CDR3 sequences, approximately 90% occurring once. Germline V CDR1 and CDR2: SGHNT, YYREEE (reference sequence). The CDR3 contains 13 residues. This clonotype originated in a human donor with multiple sclerosis. The chain carries TRBV5-4 and TRBJ1-5; no reliable D call. Input material: CD4+ T cells from PBMCs. CDR3 region: CASSLTPNRPQHF. CDR3 nucleotides: TGTGCCAGCAGTCTCACACCTAATCGGCCCCAGCATTTT.